One sample yielded the 29 T cell receptor beta chains listed below, sequenced in a study of identical twins. One entry per CDR3 protein, called by TCRdb with MiXCR from the 5' RACE reads. The sample includes over 600,000 distinct CDR3 sequences, around 20% seen only once; the top ten take 4% to 5.5%. The sample also formed part of further work on T cells expressing NK-cell markers.

The source material was PBMCs. The source of these receptors is a woman in her late teens or twenties in good health.

The chain has TRBV20-1 and TRBJ2-2, with D maybe TRBD2 (5 bases). V lost 0 bases, J lost 0 bases, and 5 bases lay in between. Germline lookup yields CDR1 DFQATT and CDR2 SNEGSKA (reference sequence). The CDR3 runs to 14 residues. In DNA, the CDR3 is TGCAGTGCTAGAGAGCGGGCGAACACCGGGGAGCTGTTTTTT. Protein product: CSARERANTGELFF.

This clonotype was seen only a few times. CDR3 sequence: CASSQDVGTGKETQYF. CDR3 bases: TGCGCCAGCAGCCAAGATGTTGGGACAGGGAAAGAGACCCAGTACTTC. V is TRBV4-1 and J is TRBJ2-5, with 9 positions matching TRBD1. The germline CDR1 and CDR2 sequences are MGHRA and YSYEKL. V lost 0 bases, J lost 3 bases, and 5 bases stayed unmatched. The CDR3 is made up of 16 amino acids.

This clonotype was observed a few times. The chain carries TRBV6-1 and TRBJ2-1; D perhaps matches TRBD2 (6 bases). The CDR3 has 13 amino acids. Trimming cost V 6 bases and J 12 bases, with 18 bases left between them. Germline V gives CDR1 MNHNS, CDR2 SASEGT. CDR3 region: CASRRGGGDRQFF. The CDR3 region has the DNA TGTGCCAGCAGGCGGGGAGGAGGGGATCGGCAGTTCTTC.

Here the CDR3 reads CASSLEVGRGYTF. The DNA for the CDR3 is TGTGCCAGCAGCTTAGAGGTGGGACGGGGCTACACCTTC. V usage is TRBV7-9 and J usage is TRBJ1-2, with a tentative D call TRBD1 (5 bases). Germline loops: CDR1 SEHNR, CDR2 FQNEAQ (reference sequence). Trimming left V 1 base short and J 8 bases short, with 11 bases between. The CDR3 totals 13 residues.

This clonotype has only a few counts. The chain links TRBV20-1 to TRBJ2-1, with TRBD2 matching over 14 bases. Looked up from germline, CDR1 is DFQATT and CDR2 is SNEGSKA (reference sequence). The CDR3 extends over 14 amino acids. The V and J ends lost 8 bases and 8 bases, in that order; junction bases with no gene match: 8. The CDR3 spells CSSAGTSGRDEQFF. CDR3 nucleotide sequence: TGCAGTAGCGCCGGGACTAGCGGGAGAGATGAGCAGTTCTTC.

This clonotype was picked up many times. The chain carries TRBV3-1 and TRBJ2-5; D is unclear. V was trimmed by 0 bases and J by 0 bases, leaving 8 bases between them. CDR1 LGHDT and CDR2 YNNKEL come from the germline V gene (reference sequence). The CDR3 is 15 residues long. The CDR3 bases are TGTGCCAGCAGCCAAGAATTCGGGTACCAAGAGACCCAGTACTTC. The encoded protein is CASSQEFGYQETQYF.

Ten or more counts support this clonotype. V usage is TRBV7-9 and J usage is TRBJ2-2, with 8 bases aligning to TRBD2. V was clipped by 1 base and J by 5 bases; unmatched bases: 6. The germline gives CDR1 SEHNR, CDR2 FQNEAQ (reference sequence). This CDR3 region has 16 residues. The DNA of the CDR3 is TGTGCCAGCAGCTTAGGAGCGGGAGAAGGTACCGGGGAGCTGTTTTTT. Translating it yields CASSLGAGEGTGELFF.

This clonotype has just one count. This chain joins TRBV12-3 or TRBV12-4 and TRBJ2-1; D call uncertain. V lost 5 bases and J 5 bases, leaving 19 bases between the germline ends. The CDR3 sequence is 16 residues long. The CDR3 bases are TGTGCCAGCAGTGGGTTCGGCGTGGATTTCGACAATGAGCAGTTCTTC. Amino acids: CASSGFGVDFDNEQFF.

The chain carries TRBV7-2 and TRBJ2-1, with 10 bases aligning to TRBD2. Germline V gene sequence: CDR1 SGHTA, CDR2 FQGNSA. There are 16 residues in the CDR3. V dropped 4 bases and J dropped 5; count of bases not matched to a gene: 8. The DNA of the CDR3 is TGTGCCAGCAGCTCCCGCCTAGCGGGGGAAAACAATGAGCAGTTCTTC. Its translation is CASSSRLAGENNEQFF. The whole variable domain, filled in from reference TRBV7-2 and TRBJ2-1, reads GAGVSQSPSNKVTEKGKDVELRCDPISGHTALYWYRQSLGQGLEFLIYFQGNSAPDKSGLPSDRFSAERTGGSVSTLTIQRTQQEDSAVYLCASSSRLAGENNEQFFGPGTRLTVL.

The V gene is TRBV2, the J gene TRBJ2-2; 7 nucleotides align to TRBD1. This CDR3 region has 12 residues. Unmatched junction bases numbered 7, after V lost 11 bases and J lost 7 bases. The germline V gene has CDR1 SNHLY and CDR2 FYNNEI. The CDR3 DNA is TGTGCCGGCTTACAGGGGCACGGGGAGCTGTTTTTT. This translates into CAGLQGHGELFF.

This clonotype showed up just once. The rearrangement uses TRBV19 and TRBJ2-1; 7 bases are a match to TRBD2. The CDR3 extends over 13 amino acids. The germline V gene has CDR1 LNHDA and CDR2 SQIVND (reference sequence). With 8 bases clipped from V and 6 bases from J, the junction kept 7 bases outside the gene matches. CDR3 DNA sequence: TGTGCCAGTCGGCGGGGAGGGAGCAATGAGCAGTTCTTC. This codes for CASRRGGSNEQFF.

The V and J genes are TRBV5-1 and TRBJ2-2; 7 positions match TRBD2. Losses at the gene ends were 7 bases for V and 4 bases for J; bases not matched to a gene: 13. The CDR3 is made up of 16 amino acids. Germline V gives CDR1 SGHRS, CDR2 YFSETQ. The CDR3 sequence: CASSKALAEGTGELFF. The DNA for the CDR3 is TGCGCCAGCTCAAAGGCCCTAGCGGAGGGCACCGGGGAGCTGTTTTTT.

This clonotype was seen only a few times. The chain combines TRBV7-9 with TRBJ2-1; perhaps TRBD2 as D (7 bases). The CDR3 runs 14 residues. CDR1 and CDR2 (germline): SEHNR, FQNEAQ (reference sequence). V lost 2 bases to trimming and J lost 9 bases, with 14 bases between them. Written as DNA, the CDR3 is TGTGCCAGCAGCTTAAAAGGGGGGGAAGGTGAGCAGTTCTTC. Protein product: CASSLKGGEGEQFF.

This clonotype has just a few counts. The chain has TRBV21-1 and TRBJ1-5; TRBD1 was called by the table and not checked on the DNA. TRBV21-1 is a documented pseudogene. This CDR3 has 15 amino acids. The CDR3 DNA reads as TGTGCCAGCAGCACCCCTGCAGGGCGCAATCAGCCCCAGCATTTT. Amino acid sequence: CASSTPAGRNQPQHF.

The chain uses TRBV12-3 or TRBV12-4 and TRBJ2-7, with a tentative D call TRBD1 (6 bases). The length of the CDR3 is 14 residues. The V and J ends lost 7 bases and 1 base respectively, with 14 bases between them. Here the CDR3 reads CASTFSQGSYEQYF. DNA of the CDR3: TGTGCCAGCACCTTCTCACAGGGATCCTACGAGCAGTACTTC.

This clonotype occurred a few times. The chain combines TRBV4-3 with TRBJ1-1, with D maybe TRBD1 (6 bases). CDR3 length: 15 residues. CDR1 and CDR2 from the germline V gene are LGHNA and YSLEER. Trimming took 4 bases from V and 3 from J, leaving 15 bases between them. The CDR3 here is CASSRGGGRDTEAFF. CDR3 DNA sequence: TGCGCCAGCAGCCGGGGGGGCGGTCGGGACACTGAAGCTTTCTTT.

This clonotype has more than one count but fewer than ten. V is TRBV2 and J is TRBJ2-1, with 14 bases matching TRBD2. With V trimmed by 6 bases and J by 3 bases, 1 base remained unmatched. CDR3 length: 15 amino acids. In germline, CDR1 is SNHLY, CDR2 FYNNEI. This CDR3 is CASRGTSGGYNEQFF. In nucleotides, the CDR3 is TGTGCCAGCAGAGGGACTAGCGGGGGCTACAATGAGCAGTTCTTC. The whole variable domain, remainder taken from reference TRBV2 and TRBJ2-1, is EPEVTQTPSHQVTQMGQEVILRCVPISNHLYFYWYRQILGQKVEFLVSFYNNEISEKSEIFDDQFSVERPDGSNFTLKIRSTKLEDSAMYFCASRGTSGGYNEQFFGPGTRLTVL.

This chain links TRBV5-1 with TRBJ2-2, with TRBD1 identical over 9 bases. Per germline, CDR1 SGHRS and CDR2 YFSETQ. This CDR3 is built from 15 residues. V was pared by 4 bases and J by 5 bases, with 6 bases of the junction left unmatched. CDR3 bases: TGCGCCAGCAGCCCAGGGGGACAGGGAACCGGGGAGCTGTTTTTT. This encodes CASSPGGQGTGELFF.

CDR3 loop: CSARRAFDTEAFF. The CDR3 region has the DNA TGCAGTGCTAGGCGCGCGTTTGACACTGAAGCTTTCTTT. The chain has TRBV20-1 and TRBJ1-1; D uncertain. Germline V CDR1 and CDR2: DFQATT, SNEGSKA (reference sequence). The CDR3 is made up of 13 amino acids. Trimming took 3 bases from V and 3 from J, leaving 11 bases between them.

The sample holds many counts of this clonotype. V and J are TRBV12-3 or TRBV12-4 and TRBJ1-4, with D unresolved. V was pared by 3 bases and J by 4 bases, with 9 bases between. This CDR3 contains 14 residues. The CDR3 loop is CASSLVRLNEKLFF. In nucleotides, the CDR3 is TGTGCCAGCAGTTTGGTCCGCCTTAATGAAAAACTGTTTTTT.

This clonotype was recorded a few times. The chain is built from TRBV10-3 and TRBJ2-7, with TRBD2 identical over 7 bases. V lost 4 bases to trimming and J lost 5 bases; unmatched junction nucleotides: 5. CDR1 is ENHRY and CDR2 is SYGVKD in the germline V gene. The CDR3 is made up of 13 amino acids. CDR3 nucleotides: TGTGCCATCAGTGGACGGCGGGAGAACGAGCAGTACTTC. Protein: CAISGRRENEQYF.

V usage is TRBV20-1 and J usage is TRBJ1-5, with D unresolved. Germline values: CDR1 DFQATT, CDR2 SNEGSKA (reference sequence). Between the trimmed V and J ends, which lost 3 bases and 7 bases, there was a span of 16 bases. The CDR3 consists of 14 residues. The CDR3 nucleotides are TGCAGTGCTAGCGGTGATTCGGGTACACAGCCCCAGCATTTT. Protein sequence: CSASGDSGTQPQHF.

The chain carries TRBV5-1 and TRBJ2-4, with no clear D. V was shortened by 2 bases and J by 4 bases, with 10 bases between the two germline ends. CDR1 is SGHRS, CDR2 YFSETQ, per germline. CDR3 length: 14 residues. Written as DNA, the CDR3 is TGCGCCAGCAGCTTCTGGGCCGGTAAAAACATTCAGTACTTC. Its translation: CASSFWAGKNIQYF. The variable domain in full, completed from reference TRBV5-1 and TRBJ2-4, reads KAGVTQTPRYLIKTRGQQVTLSCSPISGHRSVSWYQQTPGQGLQFLFEYFSETQRNKGNFPGRFSGRQFSNSRSEMNVSTLELGDSALYLCASSFWAGKNIQYFGAGTRLSVL.

The rearrangement joins TRBV15 to TRBJ2-5, with D unclear. The CDR3 runs to 16 residues. Trimming removed 1 base at V and 5 bases at J, with 17 bases between. CDR1 is LNHNV and CDR2 is YYDKDF in the germline V gene (reference sequence). CDR3 bases: TGTGCCACCAGCAGAGTTCGGCGGACCGACCCCGAGACCCAGTACTTC. Protein: CATSRVRRTDPETQYF.

This clonotype was seen only a few times. The chain links TRBV20-1 to TRBJ1-2; no firm D call. The V end was cut by 0 bases, the J end by 8 bases, with 16 bases between. Germline V lookup: CDR1 DFQATT, CDR2 SNEGSKA (reference sequence). CDR3 length equals 14 residues. The CDR3 DNA follows: TGCAGTGCTAGAGATACGGGCGGTTATACGGGCTACACCTTC. It is translated as CSARDTGGYTGYTF.

The rearrangement links TRBV12-3 or TRBV12-4 to TRBJ2-2; D might be TRBD2 (5 bases). This CDR3 has 15 residues. Trimming pared 7 bases from V and 3 bases from J, leaving 15 bases between. The CDR3 loop is CASILGGRDTGELFF. CDR3 nucleotides: TGTGCCAGCATCCTCGGCGGGCGCGACACCGGGGAGCTGTTTTTT.

This clonotype showed up just a few times. The J gene is TRBJ2-7, the V gene TRBV20-1; D gene uncertain. Germline assignment: CDR1 DFQATT and CDR2 SNEGSKA (reference sequence). V gave up 5 bases and J gave up 0 bases, with 11 bases separating them. CDR3 length: 13 residues. The DNA for the CDR3 is TGCAGTGCTGCGCGGTTCAGCTCCTACGAGCAGTACTTC. This gives the protein CSAARFSSYEQYF.

The sample holds a few counts of this clonotype. CDR3 in DNA: TGTGCCAGCAGCGCTCCTCCCTCCCCTGGGGCCAACGTCCTGACTTTC. Encoded protein: CASSAPPSPGANVLTF. The J gene is TRBJ2-6, the V gene TRBV9, with unresolved D. V lost 3 bases, J lost 2 bases, and 12 bases lay in between. Germline CDR1 is SGDLS and CDR2 is YYNGEE. The CDR3 consists of 16 residues.

The rearrangement joins TRBV5-1 to TRBJ2-3; D remains unclear. Germline CDR1 reads SGHRS; CDR2 reads YFSETQ. The CDR3 loop spans 15 amino acids. Between the trimmed V and J ends, which lost 0 bases and 1 base, there was a span of 9 bases. The CDR3 coding sequence is TGCGCCAGCAGCTTGGCCTATGTTCGCACAGATACGCAGTATTTT. It encodes CASSLAYVRTDTQYF. Using reference TRBV5-1 and TRBJ2-3 for the parts outside the CDR3, the full variable domain is KAGVTQTPRYLIKTRGQQVTLSCSPISGHRSVSWYQQTPGQGLQFLFEYFSETQRNKGNFPGRFSGRQFSNSRSEMNVSTLELGDSALYLCASSLAYVRTDTQYFGPGTRLTVL.